This T cell receptor (beta chain) was recorded in a study of cytomegalovirus exposure and HLA in healthy donors. The wider study: Among several hundred genotyped donors, 65% to 90% fell in the Caucasian-associated ancestry cluster.

Whereas donors were nominally healthy upon sampling, unrecorded immune exposures were probable. In its sample, this clone was seen a few times. No antigen is known for it. The PCR contained 60 Vbeta and 13 Jbeta primers. In the source study's methods: Some 9.9 million shared chains were among approximately 87 million unique TCR beta chains counted in a later analysis. TCRdb's table, derived via immunoSEQ multiplex PCR, lists solely in-frame clones and lacks some. From that table come the V and J calls and clone size; the DNA was used to work out D and trimming. The sample records some 150,000 clones, 9.7% being singletons. Overall study results and limits: Prior analysis indicated that the majority of TCR beta V segments exhibited productivity approximately 90% or approximately 30% of the time.

From germline, CDR1 is SGHTA and CDR2 FQGTGA. The CDR3 covers 14 residues. Deletions cut 1 base from V and 8 bases from J, with 12 bases between. The TCR sequence derives from a man aged 45-65 years in good health and CMV-seronegative. The gene calls are TRBV7-3 and TRBJ2-1, with D possibly TRBD1 on 7 matching bases. The sequenced material came from PBMCs. Written as DNA, the CDR3 is TGTGCCAGCAGCTTAAGTCAGGGGGGCGATGAGCAGTTCTTC. It encodes CASSLSQGGDEQFF.